This TCR beta chain was observed in a study of spatial heterogeneity in lung cancer (dated by TCRdb to the late 2010s). For the wider study: More beta-chain than alpha-chain transcripts were consistently detected, likely reflecting higher beta-chain transcript abundance. Nonsynonymous mutation counts, determined by whole-exome sequencing of tumor tissue, were related to TCR repertoire features. At surgery, both alpha and beta chains were TCR-sequenced in under 250 tumor regions, fewer than 80 matched nontumor lung samples and around 50 PBMC samples. In the raw uncorrected reads, each unique combination of TCR and UMI appeared more than ten times on average. In non-small cell lung cancer, the study made a quantitative comparison of TCR alpha and beta repertoires among multiple tumor regions, matched nontumor lung and blood.

This clonotype was detected a few times. The clone's antigen remains unknown. No much larger clone exists at a distance of one base, and base qualities are not known. Read against the paper, the sample's time point label means: sample taken at primary tumor resection. For TCR sequencing, whole RNA was extracted from tumor and nontumor lung tissue, or from cryopreserved PBMC samples, and no cell sorting was done. Samples were obtained from about 75 patients with early-stage, untreated non-small cell lung cancer from the lung TRACERx cohort. A patient was chosen for TCR sequencing only when enough RNA was available from at least two tumor regions. Taken from the germline V gene, the CDR1 and CDR2 loops are MDHEN and SYDVKM. The junction carries 12 bases between V and J, which are trimmed by 10 bases and 2 bases respectively. Counted from cysteine to phenylalanine, this CDR3 has 13 amino acids. Only CDR3 DNA remains: 39 bases, in frame from the first base.

The study at large found these results: Additional single-cell paired TCR alpha and beta sequencing was considered necessary to confirm, at a functional level, the hypothesis that regional TCRs recognize regional mutations. Ubiquitous expanded tumor TCRs were detected in blood more often at tumor resection than at routine follow-up.

Library construction relied on 5' RACE. Sequencing was performed on a NextSeq 500. To allow correction of PCR and sequencing errors, the TCR library protocol tagged every TCR cDNA molecule with a unique molecular identifier. Turning to the authors' computational methods: TCR identification, UMI-based error correction and CDR3 extraction were performed with Decombinator tools. Expanded TCRs were defined as those above a frequency of 2 per 1,000, corresponding to the top 1% of the tumor frequency distribution. Each repertoire was subsampled 100 times to 5,000 TCRs, after which Renyi diversity was computed with the R vegan package. CDR3 similarity networks were built from amino acid triplet string-kernel similarity, with CDR3s being connected when pairwise similarity was above 0.82. TCRdb itself trimmed the public reads at Q25 with fastp, ran MiXCR and retained productive beta chains. CDR3 protein duplicates are merged, each entry listing the most common genes and DNA. The V and J calls were not made by the authors but by TCRdb's processing. Within this sample are about 60,000 distinct CDR3 sequences, with around 8.2% of them counted one time only. The ten largest make up more than 12% of the sample.

Recombination linked TRBV28 to TRBJ2-1, with the D gene not confidently named. The sequence was collected from a female donor with early-stage non-small cell lung cancer. Sequenced here: PBMCs, sampled at surgery. The CDR3 region reads CATAWTTYNEQFF. DNA sequence: TGTGCCACCGCTTGGACGACCTACAATGAGCAGTTCTTC.